Reported below is one T cell receptor beta chain. Antigen specificity is unknown. Measured with immunoSEQ multiplex PCR; TCRdb has only the in-frame clones, and not every one. The table records around 80,000 clones, roughly 90% of them present only once. The data originate from a study of OX40 agonist ivuxolimab in advanced cancers. As for the study in general: With ivuxolimab, an agonistic anti-OX40 (CD134) antibody, patients were treated.

The CDR3 consists of 15 residues. CDR1 WSHSY and CDR2 SAAADI come from the germline V gene. Between the trimmed V and J ends, which lost 0 bases and 7 bases, there was a span of 15 bases. Study results and caveats: Doses of 0.1 to 3.0 mg/kg were accompanied by clonal expansion of CD4+ and CD8+ blood T cells by week 6. The specificity for antigen of the expanded peripheral T cells was not determined. On average, CD8+ T cells showed a greater number of expanded clones than CD4+.

This clonotype was obtained from an adult with an advanced solid tumor such as melanoma, head and neck, liver or kidney cancer. The input for sequencing was CD4+ or CD8+ T cells sorted from blood, taken in a trial of the OX40 agonist ivuxolimab. The chain couples TRBV10-2 to TRBJ1-2; TRBD1 is a possible D gene (5 bases). The CDR3 is CASSESAGGGAGYTF. CDR3 nucleotide sequence: TGCGCCAGCAGTGAGTCGGCAGGTGGAGGGGCTGGCTACACCTTC.